Each of the 11 T cell receptor beta chains below was sequenced from the same sample in a study of OX40 agonist ivuxolimab in advanced cancers. Here immunoSEQ multiplex PCR was the method, and the copy in TCRdb shows in-frame clones only, minus some. The table lists tens of thousands of clones, about 87% of them singletons. Here the sequenced sample was CD4+ or CD8+ T cells sorted from blood, taken in a trial of the OX40 agonist ivuxolimab. Receptor source: an adult with an advanced solid tumor such as melanoma, head and neck, liver or kidney cancer.

The chain links TRBV15 to TRBJ2-5; D gene unclear. V was shortened by 0 bases and J by 3 bases, with 5 bases between the two germline ends. CDR3 size: 13 residues. The germline V gene has CDR1 LNHNV and CDR2 YYDKDF (reference sequence). CDR3 coding DNA: TGTGCCACCAGCAGAGATCCCGAAGAGACCCAGTACTTC. Translated: CATSRDPEETQYF. Using reference TRBV15 and TRBJ2-5 for the parts outside the CDR3, the full variable domain is DAMVIQNPRYQVTQFGKPVTLSCSQTLNHNVMYWYQQKSSQAPKLLFHYYDKDFNNEADTPDNFQSRRPNTSFCFLDIRSPGLGDTAMYLCATSRDPEETQYFGPGTRLLVL.

This chain links TRBV6-5 with TRBJ1-2; the match to TRBD1 covers 8 bases. The junction had 7 bases not matched to a gene; V was cut back by 6 bases and J by 7 bases. Germline V gives CDR1 MNHEY, CDR2 SVGAGI. The CDR3 is made up of 13 amino acids. CDR3 bases: TGTGCCAGCAGCCCCCAGGGGGCGCGTGGCTACACCTTC. It translates to CASSPQGARGYTF.

The chain uses TRBV5-8 and TRBJ1-3; D gene uncertain. This CDR3 spans 12 amino acids. The V gene lost 6 bases and the J gene lost 4 bases, with 8 bases spanning the gap. The germline gives CDR1 SGHTS, CDR2 YDEGEE. The CDR3 DNA is TGTGCCAGCAAGCTGACGGGAAACACCATATATTTT. This encodes CASKLTGNTIYF.

The chain combines TRBV11-3 with TRBJ2-3; D may be TRBD1 or TRBD2 (5 bases each). V was shortened by 4 bases and J by 1 base, with 18 bases between the two germline ends. CDR3 length equals 17 residues. Looked up from germline, CDR1 is SGHNT and CDR2 is YENEEA. The CDR3 sequence is CASSSFTSGAGTDTQYF. CDR3 sequence (DNA): TGTGCCAGCAGCTCTTTCACATCCGGGGCAGGCACAGATACGCAGTATTTT. The variable domain in full, completed from reference TRBV11-3 and TRBJ2-3, reads EAGVVQSPRYKIIEKKQPVAFWCNPISGHNTLYWYLQNLGQGPELLIRYENEEAVDDSQLPKDRFSAERLKGVDSTLKIQPAELGDSAVYLCASSSFTSGAGTDTQYFGPGTRLTVL.

The genes are TRBV5-1 and TRBJ2-7, with a possible D match to TRBD2 (5 bases). This CDR3 has 14 residues. The germline V gene encodes CDR1 SGHRS and CDR2 YFSETQ. V lost 0 bases to trimming and J lost 5 bases, with 12 bases between them. In DNA, the CDR3 is TGCGCCAGCAGCTTGGTAGGGTCCGGGAACGAGCAGTACTTC. This gives the protein CASSLVGSGNEQYF.

Concerning this clone: This sample also contains other DNA sequences that code for the same CDR3. The chain recombines TRBV7-2 with TRBJ2-5; weak D call: TRBD1 (5 bases). Germline assignment: CDR1 SGHTA and CDR2 FQGNSA. V gave up 0 bases and J gave up 3 bases, with 5 bases separating them. The CDR3 covers 13 residues. CDR3 protein: CASSLAREETQYF. The CDR3 DNA is TGTGCCAGCAGCTTAGCCAGGGAAGAGACCCAGTACTTC.

The chain is built from TRBV6-5 and TRBJ1-5, with D perhaps matching TRBD1 (6 bases). The germline V gene encodes CDR1 MNHEY and CDR2 SVGAGI. The CDR3 totals 14 residues. Trimming shortened V by 4 bases and J by 3 bases, and 10 bases separated the two germline ends. Here the CDR3 reads CASSSLGANQPQHF. The CDR3 DNA follows: TGTGCCAGCAGTTCCCTGGGGGCCAATCAGCCCCAGCATTTT.

The rearrangement links TRBV7-9 to TRBJ1-2; 8 nucleotides match TRBD1. V trimming: 3 bases; J trimming: 8 bases; junction bases outside the gene matches: 5. The CDR3 runs to 13 residues. The germline CDR1 and CDR2 sequences are SEHNR and FQNEAQ (reference sequence). The CDR3 reads CASSFTDRAGYTF. The CDR3 region has the DNA TGTGCCAGCAGCTTCACGGACAGGGCCGGCTACACCTTC.

J is TRBJ1-5 and V is TRBV12-2. TRBV12-2 is recorded as a pseudogene. The CDR3 runs 14 residues. The CDR3 protein is CASRPQGFNQPQHF. In nucleotides, the CDR3 is TGTGCAAGTCGCCCTCAAGGGTTCAATCAGCCCCAGCATTTT.

The CDR3 nucleotides read TGTGCCAGCAGGGTGGGAATTACAGATACGCAGTATTTT. Its protein is CASRVGITDTQYF. J is TRBJ2-3 and V is TRBV5-8; D is uncertain. Germline V gene sequence: CDR1 SGHTS, CDR2 YDEGEE. CDR3 size: 13 residues. The V gene lost 5 bases and the J gene lost 3 bases, with 10 bases spanning the gap.

The genes are TRBV11-2 and TRBJ2-5, with D perhaps TRBD2 (5 bases). CDR1 is SGHAT, CDR2 FQNNGV, per germline. The CDR3 runs 16 residues. The V and J ends lost 3 bases and 1 base respectively, with 15 bases between them. CDR3 sequence: CASSFGYTGIQETQYF. The CDR3 nucleotides read TGTGCCAGCAGCTTTGGGTATACCGGGATCCAAGAGACCCAGTACTTC.